The source of this T cell receptor (beta chain) is a study of cytomegalovirus exposure and HLA in healthy donors listed by TCRdb under 2017. Regarding the complete study: An earlier analysis of approximately 640 of the donors reported roughly 270 Gb of sequence data and more than 90 million unique TCR beta sequences from around 200 million T cells. Among some 400 genotyped donors of the cohort, an average of approximately 200,000 unique TCR beta nucleotide sequences was sequenced per donor, of which 15% to 20% were non-productive. A later analysis re-analyzed previously published TCR beta repertoires from 550 to 700 donors and added high-resolution HLA genotyping to study TCR occurrence patterns. Besides the first cohort of 550 to 750 subjects, a separate validation cohort made up of some 110 different subjects was used. Donor age, sex, ethnicity and CMV serostatus were compiled alongside the repertoire data. Using immunosequencing, the study profiled T cell repertoires from about 610 subjects and related those repertoires to cytomegalovirus serostatus. Typing coverage varied by locus: about 629-630 donors for A, B, C, DRB1 and DQB1; 500 to 550 for DQA1; 606 for DPA1; roughly 470 for DPB1. Several DR-DQ haplotypes were handled as single units for association and clustering, since linkage in the cohort was strong. An early release covering roughly 600 HLA-typed donors comprised about 300 gigabases of sequencing data and tens of millions of unique TCR sequences. Every discovery cohort repertoire had been produced on one sequencing platform. The aim of the study was to test whether cataloging public T cell receptors could identify signatures of past pathogen exposure. In the later analysis, no new phenotypic data were used to find candidate immune exposures; instead, reliance was placed on TCR beta sequences and their occurrence across donors. To predict cytomegalovirus infection status, the study brought together high-throughput TCR immunosequencing, statistical association of individual TCRs with disease status, and machine learning. To decide whether each TCR beta V gene segment behaved as functional or pseudogenic, an earlier analysis of some 600 of the donors relied on high-throughput TCR beta sequencing. Class I and class II HLA loci were covered by the typing at four-digit resolution. Among the roughly 400 genotyped donors, about 85% belonged to the genetic ancestry cluster associated with self-reported Caucasian donors. In a later genetic analysis, genome-wide SNP genotypes for about three fifths of the roughly 670 donors were used, and that subset was treated as a discovery cohort. Study-wide findings and limitations: This cohort had only TCR beta chains sequenced, and the lack of alpha or paired-chain data limited which features could be detected. A total of about 180 TCR beta chains were listed by the study as associated with cytomegalovirus. Presence/absence analyses assumed roughly uniform sequencing depth across donors, an assumption that may not hold. When HLA alleles, especially DR and DQ, strongly co-occurred, attributing TCR associations to individual alleles was difficult. The authors suggested that the approach could potentially be generalized to other disease states and immunological phenotypes. Linkage disequilibrium might explain the correlated functional status among segregating V segments, but an unknown experimental factor could not be excluded. For the cohort, immune exposure information was limited to CMV serostatus. A few of the identified cytomegalovirus-associated TCR beta chains were confirmed in vitro to be specific for cytomegalovirus antigens. A later analysis found that most CMV-associated TCR beta chains appeared HLA-restricted, with HLA associations seemingly driven largely by CMV exposure. Broadly in line with IMGT annotations, most TCR beta V segments showed up in productive rearrangements about 87% or about 30% of the time in an earlier analysis of several hundred of the donors. According to a later genetic analysis, donors in an Asian-associated ancestry cluster had fewer N-insertions in productive TCRs than the approximately 630-donor mean. A later analysis found that TCR association rates varied across HLA loci, with DRB1 alleles showing the most associated TCRs and HLA-C alleles the fewest. According to a later analysis, parvovirus B19, influenza, CMV and Epstein-Barr virus appeared linked to several top co-occurrence clusters. In a later analysis, HLA-associated TCR beta chains showed more clonal expansion and lower generation probabilities than non-associated chains that were equally common. In a later genetic analysis, a missense DCLRE1C variant was associated with V-gene and J-gene trimming of TCR beta chains, and the association was replicated in an independent cohort. Cytomegalovirus status was reported to be diagnosed by the classifier with high specificity and sensitivity in both the original and validation cohorts. Across donors, most TCR sequences were observed very rarely, whereas some public TCRs were present in many individuals. The 87-base-pair reads could not distinguish some IMGT-functional V segments, including TRBV6-2 and TRBV6-3, so those segments were excluded. A group of highly shared sequence variants was considered likely to be a technical artifact of the sequencing pipeline. Because counts were too low, roughly 17 rarely observed V segments, including chromosome 9 orphons, were left out of the earlier analysis of roughly 600 of the donors. Because HLA typing was unavailable for some donors at each locus, only the typed subset was used in association tests. In a later analysis, around 17,000 TCR beta sequences were associated with specific HLA alleles at a false discovery rate of 0.05. A further reported finding was that TCR beta sequences accurately predicted the HLA-A and HLA-B alleles for most subjects in the first cohort.

In total, approximately 610 healthy bone marrow donors made up the cohort. All cohort members were sampled while nominally healthy, although unrecorded immune exposures were likely present. The donor was CMV seronegative and belonged to the group of over 300 seronegative cohort members. Every donor gave a peripheral blood sample, and the peripheral blood mononuclear cells from that sample were used for TCR beta sequencing. The Qiagen DNeasy Blood Extraction Kit was used to extract genomic DNA from the blood cell samples. V and J are truncated by 2 bases and 0 bases respectively, leaving an intervening sequence of 13 bases. The germline V gene provides CDR1 MDHEN and CDR2 SYDVKM. The CDR3 numbers 16 residues from cysteine through phenylalanine. The kept DNA is CDR3 alone, 48 bases in frame from the first base. Receptor libraries were prepared by the immunoSEQ multiplex PCR assay. A mixture of 60 forward primers for TCR Vbeta segments and 13 reverse primers for TCR Jbeta segments was used in the multiplex PCR. The CDR3 region of rearranged TCR beta genes was amplified from genomic DNA by a multiplex PCR assay. Amplified TCR beta libraries were sequenced as 87-base-pair reads on the Illumina HiSeq System. In the paper's pipeline: A later analysis counted about 80 million unique TCR beta chains across the 670 or so repertoires, and around 9.9 million of these chains were shared by at least two donors. Raw reads were error-corrected and collapsed into unique sequences with a nearest-neighbor algorithm that merged closely related sequences to remove PCR and sequencing errors. V, D and J gene segments were assigned by aligning CDR3 sequences to IMGT reference sequences. For a sequence to be retained, at least a six-nucleotide match to both a V gene segment and a J gene segment was required. A rearrangement was called productive if the CDR3 had no stop codons and remained in frame with V and J, and every other rearrangement was called non-productive. Following IMGT convention, CDR3 was defined as the stretch from the second conserved V-encoded cysteine to the conserved J-encoded phenylalanine. The earlier analysis of about 500 of the donors excluded sequences that lacked an unambiguous match to a single V gene segment. In an earlier analysis of approximately 590 of the donors, V segments were called functional above 56.7% productive rearrangements and were called segregating when the between-donor standard deviation exceeded 5%. A statistical classification framework was developed to diagnose cytomegalovirus status using the catalog of TCR beta chain sequences. In a later analysis, V and J genes were assigned by comparing TCR nucleotide sequences against IMGT/GENE-DB human TR gene sequences. In a later analysis, CDR3 sequences and most-parsimonious VDJ recombination scenarios were assigned using the TCRdist pipeline. In a later analysis, each TCR beta chain was defined by its CDR3 amino acid sequence together with its V-gene family, and reads lacking a unique V-gene family were excluded. In a later analysis, 450 to 600 highly shared, low-generation-probability nucleotide sequences were removed to address suspected cross-contamination and a sequencing artifact. A later analysis calculated a clonal expansion index for each public chain from normalized within-repertoire ranks of inferred template counts. A later analysis computed generation probabilities with a VDJ recombination model fitted to out-of-frame rearrangements, and checked the results against IGoR. In a later analysis, hypergeometric tests were used to score TCR-TCR, TCR-HLA and TCR-CMV co-occurrence, with a repertoire-size bias correction applied to TCR pairs. In a later analysis, false discovery rates were estimated by permuting HLA or CMV assignments 20 times. In a later analysis, co-occurring TCRs were grouped using DBSCAN, and TCRdist sequence similarity was added for clustering within HLA-allele-positive subsets. Repertoires with fewer than 30,000 or more than 120,000 public chains were left out of co-occurrence clustering, as were about five repertoires with anomalous nucleotide sharing. In its TCRdb copy, this immuneACCESS table keeps in-frame sequences only and misses some clones. Where compared with another copy, unresolved V genes explain less than half of these, and the others have no known cause. That table furnishes V, J and clone size, whereas the DNA furnished D and trimming. The sample yields around 130,000 clones; roughly 78% were counted once. In total, the top ten clones hold 1% of the sample.

For this clone: The antigen it recognizes is unknown. Base qualities are not provided; no much larger clone lies one nucleotide away.

Sequenced: PBMCs. The V and J genes are TRBV28 and TRBJ1-1, with the D gene not clear enough to name. The receptor was isolated from a man aged 35 to 55 in good health and CMV-seronegative. The CDR3 sequence is CASSLGRVPMNTEAFF. The DNA sequence is given as TGTGCCAGCAGTTTAGGGAGGGTCCCGATGAACACTGAAGCTTTCTTT.